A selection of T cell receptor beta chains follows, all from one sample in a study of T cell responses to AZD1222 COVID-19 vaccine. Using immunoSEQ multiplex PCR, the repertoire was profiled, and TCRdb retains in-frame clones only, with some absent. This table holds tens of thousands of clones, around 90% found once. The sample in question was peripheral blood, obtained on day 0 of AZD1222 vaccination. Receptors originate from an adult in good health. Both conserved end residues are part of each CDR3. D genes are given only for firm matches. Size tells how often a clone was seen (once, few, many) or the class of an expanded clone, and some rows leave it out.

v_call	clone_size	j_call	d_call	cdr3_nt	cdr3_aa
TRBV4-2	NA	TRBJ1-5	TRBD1	TGTGCCAGCAGCCAGGCCGGGACAGGGTATAGCAATCAGCCCCAGCATTTT	CASSQAGTGYSNQPQHF
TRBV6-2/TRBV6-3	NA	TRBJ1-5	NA	TGTGCCAGCAGTTATTATAGCAATCAGCCCCAGCATTTT	CASSYYSNQPQHF
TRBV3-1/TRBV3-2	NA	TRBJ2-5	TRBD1	TGTGCCAGCAGCCAAGAACGGGACAGGCGTCAAGAGACCCAGTACTTC	CASSQERDRRQETQYF
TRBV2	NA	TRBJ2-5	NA	TGTGCCAGCAGCCCCTACCTCCAAGAGACCCAGTACTTC	CASSPYLQETQYF
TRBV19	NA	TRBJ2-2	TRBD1	TGTGCCAGTAATCCCGGGACAGGGAACACCGGGGAGCTGTTTTTT	CASNPGTGNTGELFF
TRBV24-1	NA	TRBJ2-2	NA	TGTGCCACCGGTCGGGGGGCTGCGAACACCGGGGAGCTGTTTTTT	CATGRGAANTGELFF
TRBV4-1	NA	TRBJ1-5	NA	TGCGCCAGCAGCCAAGCCGGACAGAATAGCAATCAGCCCCAGCATTTT	CASSQAGQNSNQPQHF
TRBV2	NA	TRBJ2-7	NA	TGTGCCAGCTCTCGGGGGCTGGAATTCTACGAGCAGTACTTC	CASSRGLEFYEQYF
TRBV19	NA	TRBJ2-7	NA	TGTGCCAGTAGTATAGGAGGAGGAAACTACGAGCAGTACTTC	CASSIGGGNYEQYF
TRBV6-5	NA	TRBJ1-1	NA	TGTGCCAGCAGTTACTCGCAGACTGCCGCTTTCTTT	CASSYSQTAAFF
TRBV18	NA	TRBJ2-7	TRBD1	TGTGCCAGCTCACCGCAGACAGGGACCGACGAGCAGTACTTC	CASSPQTGTDEQYF
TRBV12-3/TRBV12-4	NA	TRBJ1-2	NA	TGTGCCAGCAGTTTGGACTCTTATGGCTACACCTTC	CASSLDSYGYTF
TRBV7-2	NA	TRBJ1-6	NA	TGTGCCAGCAGGGGGGAGCATTATAATTCACCCCTCCACTTT	CASRGEHYNSPLHF
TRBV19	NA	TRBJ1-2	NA	TGTGCCAGTAGAATTTCTACAGGGCTGGGCTACACCTTC	CASRISTGLGYTF
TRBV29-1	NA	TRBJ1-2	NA	TGCAGCGTTGAGGCACAATATGGACAGCCCTATGGCTACACCTTC	CSVEAQYGQPYGYTF
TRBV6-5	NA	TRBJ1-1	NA	TGTGCCAGCAGTTACGAAACAATATCCGCTGAAGCTTTCTTT	CASSYETISAEAFF
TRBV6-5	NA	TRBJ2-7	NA	TGTGCCAGCAGTTTAGGGGGATATGGGTCCTACGAGCAGTACTTC	CASSLGGYGSYEQYF
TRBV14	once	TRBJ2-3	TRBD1	TGTGCCAGCAGCCCCGGGACAGTCACAGATACGCAGTATTTT	CASSPGTVTDTQYF
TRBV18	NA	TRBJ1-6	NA	TGTGCCAGCTCACCACCGCGCGCCAGGGGTTCACCCCTCCACTTT	CASSPPRARGSPLHF
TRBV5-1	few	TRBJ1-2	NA	TGCGCCAGCAGCTTGTCGGGGGGCACCTACTATGGCTACACCTTC	CASSLSGGTYYGYTF
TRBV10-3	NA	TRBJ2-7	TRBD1	TGTGCCATCAGCAGGCCGGGACAGGGGTTTTACGAGCAGTACTTC	CAISRPGQGFYEQYF
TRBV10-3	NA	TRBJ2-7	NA	TGTGCCATCAGTTATCCCGGGACAACATTCTACGAGCAGTACTTC	CAISYPGTTFYEQYF
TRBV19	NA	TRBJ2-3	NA	TGTGCCAGTAGTGTAATCGCAGATACGCAGTATTTT	CASSVIADTQYF
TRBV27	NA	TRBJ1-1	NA	TGTGCCAGCAGTCCCCGGACAGTGCGGGGGACTGAAGCTTTCTTT	CASSPRTVRGTEAFF
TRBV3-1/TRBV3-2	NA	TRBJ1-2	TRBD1	TGTGCCAGCAGCCAAGGGACAGGACCTAACTATGGCTACACCTTC	CASSQGTGPNYGYTF
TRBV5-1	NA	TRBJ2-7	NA	TGCGCCAGCAGCCCACGAGGAATGGGTAGGGGGGCCTACGAGCAGTACTTC	CASSPRGMGRGAYEQYF
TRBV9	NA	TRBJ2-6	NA	TGTGCCAGCAGCGTAGTGGGCTCCGGGGCCAACGTCCTGACTTTC	CASSVVGSGANVLTF
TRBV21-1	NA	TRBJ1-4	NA	TGTGCCAGCAGCCCGACAGTCTCCTATGAAAAACTGTTTTTT	CASSPTVSYEKLFF
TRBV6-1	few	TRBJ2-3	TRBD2	TGTGCCAGCAGTGAAGTCACGGGGGGAGGTGATACGCAGTATTTT	CASSEVTGGGDTQYF
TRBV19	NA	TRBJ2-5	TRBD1	TGTGCCAGTTCAACTGGGACAGCTCAAGAGACCCAGTACTTC	CASSTGTAQETQYF
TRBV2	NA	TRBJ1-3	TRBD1	TGTGCCAGCTCCACTCGACAGGGGAACACCATATATTTT	CASSTRQGNTIYF
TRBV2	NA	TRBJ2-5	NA	TGTGCCAGCAGTCAACACTCGGAGACCCAGTACTTC	CASSQHSETQYF
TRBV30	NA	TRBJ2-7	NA	TGTGCCCACCGGGTCTCCTACGAGCAGTACTTC	CAHRVSYEQYF
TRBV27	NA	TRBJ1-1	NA	TGTGCCAGCAGTTTAGGCGCAGTCACTGAAGCTTTCTTT	CASSLGAVTEAFF
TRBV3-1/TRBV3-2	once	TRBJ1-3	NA	TGTGCCAGCAGCCAAGCTGCGGGCAGTGAAAACACCATATATTTT	CASSQAAGSENTIYF
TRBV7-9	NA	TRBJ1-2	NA	TGTGCCAGCAGCCCCTCAGGGTCCTACACCTTC	CASSPSGSYTF
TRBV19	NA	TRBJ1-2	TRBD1	TGTGCCAGTAGTAGGTACAGGGGGCTGTACTATGGCTACACCTTC	CASSRYRGLYYGYTF
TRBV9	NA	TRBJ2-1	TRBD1	TGTGCCAGCAGCGTAGGGATCCCCGTCAGGACAGGGCCCCCCAATGAGCAGTTCTTC	CASSVGIPVRTGPPNEQFF
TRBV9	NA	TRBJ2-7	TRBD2	TGTGCCAGCAGCGTAGAGAGCGGGGGATCCTACGAGCAGTACTTC	CASSVESGGSYEQYF
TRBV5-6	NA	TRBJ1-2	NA	TGTGCCAGCAGCTTGGGCCGCGGGGTGGATGGCTACACCTTC	CASSLGRGVDGYTF
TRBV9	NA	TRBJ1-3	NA	TGTGCCAGCAGGAGTGGAGCTGGAAACACCATATATTTT	CASRSGAGNTIYF
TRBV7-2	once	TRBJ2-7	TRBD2	TGTGCCAGCAGCCCCTACTCCCTAGCGGGGGCCTACGAGCAGTACTTC	CASSPYSLAGAYEQYF
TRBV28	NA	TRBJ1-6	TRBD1	TGTGCCAGCAGTCCAGGACAGGGCCCACATAATTCACCCCTCCACTTT	CASSPGQGPHNSPLHF
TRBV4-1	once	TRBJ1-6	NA	TGCGCCAGCAGCTATACCTCACAGGGTAGCAATTCACCCCTCCACTTT	CASSYTSQGSNSPLHF
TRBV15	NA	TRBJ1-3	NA	TGTGCCACCAGCAGAGTACCGGACTCTGGAAACACCATATATTTT	CATSRVPDSGNTIYF
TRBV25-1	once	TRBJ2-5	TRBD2	TGTGCCAGCAGTTGGGGGGGGAAGACCCAGTACTTC	CASSWGGKTQYF
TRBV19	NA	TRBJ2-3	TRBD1	TGTGCCAGTAACGACAGGGGGATGGCAGATACGCAGTATTTT	CASNDRGMADTQYF
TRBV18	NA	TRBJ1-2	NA	TGTGCCAGCTCACCCGGCAGTGAGGGCGCCGGTGGCTACACCTTC	CASSPGSEGAGGYTF
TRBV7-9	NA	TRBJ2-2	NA	TGTGCCAGCAGCTTAGCACAGAACACCGGGGAGCTGTTTTTT	CASSLAQNTGELFF
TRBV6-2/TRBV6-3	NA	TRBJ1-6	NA	TGTGCCAGCAGTTACCTGGGTAATTCACCCCTCCACTTT	CASSYLGNSPLHF
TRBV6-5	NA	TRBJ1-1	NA	TGTGCCAGCAGTTACCTAAACCCTACAGGACCGGAAGCTTTCTTT	CASSYLNPTGPEAFF
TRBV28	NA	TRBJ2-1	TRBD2	TGTGCCAGCAGCCCTACGGGACTAGGAAGGTTTGAGCAGTTCTTC	CASSPTGLGRFEQFF
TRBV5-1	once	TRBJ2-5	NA	TGCGCCAGCAACCAAGGGGGGATAGAGACCCAGTACTTC	CASNQGGIETQYF
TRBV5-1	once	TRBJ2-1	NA	TGCGCCAGCAGCTCCGGGGTTAGCTCCTACAATGAGCAGTTCTTC	CASSSGVSSYNEQFF
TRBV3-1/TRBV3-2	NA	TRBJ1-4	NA	TGTGCCAGCAGCCTACGTAGGACTAATGAAAAACTGTTTTTT	CASSLRRTNEKLFF
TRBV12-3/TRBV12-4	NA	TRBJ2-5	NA	TGTGCCAGCAGAATTGACAGCCAAGAGACCCAGTACTTC	CASRIDSQETQYF
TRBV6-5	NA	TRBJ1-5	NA	TGTGCCAGCAGCCGGTCATTTGATAGCAATCAGCCCCAGCATTTT	CASSRSFDSNQPQHF
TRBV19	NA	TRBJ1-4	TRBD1	TGTGCCAGTAGACAGGGGGCAACTAATGAAAAACTGTTTTTT	CASRQGATNEKLFF